This TCR beta chain came from a study of blood T cell repertoires in COVID-19. Study summary: Whether acute or convalescent, the COVID-19 samples came from the United States, Italy and Spain.

Details on this clone: A junction boundary mismatches the germline segment, possibly from a read error.

Among Cohort 3 donors, those recovered had two negative PCRs, clearance, or symptom resolution. The germline CDR1 and CDR2 sequences are SGHTS and YDEGEE. There are 11 residues in the CDR3. Libraries were prepared by immunoSEQ multiplex PCR; TCRdb keeps only in-frame clonotypes and omits some of them. Of about 350,000 clones in the sample, roughly 87% were seen once. This clonotype originated in a woman aged 25 to 45 who had recovered from COVID-19. Sequencing was carried out using PBMCs or T cells enriched from blood (not recorded which). The chain combines TRBV5-8 with TRBJ1-2; no reliable D call. The CDR3 loop is CASSFLNGGPF. The CDR3 nucleotides read TGTGCCAGCAGCTTTCTTAATGGAGGGCCCTTC.